A single sample gave rise to the 18 T cell receptor beta chains below, sequenced in a study of shared clonotypes between healthy human individuals. Repertoires were generated with immunoSEQ multiplex PCR, while TCRdb's copy carries only in-frame clones and drops some. The profile shows hundreds of thousands of clones, 96% of them singletons. Material: memory CD8+ T cells sorted from blood. As for subset: CD45RO+ cells pooled with CCR7-negative TemRA cells. The source of these receptors is a man under 40 in good health.

The chain employs TRBV5-1 and TRBJ2-7; tentative D call: TRBD1 (6 bases). CDR3 length equals 15 residues. Germline V lookup: CDR1 SGHRS, CDR2 YFSETQ. Trimming left V 3 bases short and J 0 bases short, with 13 bases between. The CDR3 sequence: CASSSDTGSSYEQYF. The DNA of the CDR3 is TGCGCCAGCAGCTCCGACACAGGGAGCTCCTACGAGCAGTACTTC.

The chain has TRBV29-1 and TRBJ1-1; D remains unclear. V was shortened by 8 bases and J by 4 bases, with 11 bases between the two germline ends. Germline V gene sequence: CDR1 SQVTM, CDR2 ANQGSEA. CDR3 length: 11 residues. For the CDR3, the DNA is TGCAGCCCTCAGACCCCCACTGAAGCTTTCTTT. This codes for CSPQTPTEAFF.

This clone was recorded only once. Different DNA sequences within this sample yield the same CDR3. The chain links TRBV18 to TRBJ2-5; 9 positions agree with TRBD2. This CDR3 region has 15 residues. Germline CDR1 reads KGHSH; CDR2 reads LQKENI. After removal of 2 bases from V and 2 bases from J, the junction contained 3 bases not matched to a gene. In DNA form, the CDR3 reads TGTGCCAGCTCACCAATGGCGGGAGGGCAAGAGACCCAGTACTTC. Residues: CASSPMAGGQETQYF.

V and J are TRBV5-4 and TRBJ2-5; unclear D gene. Germline loops: CDR1 SGHNT, CDR2 YYREEE (reference sequence). The CDR3 has 14 residues. Trimming took 3 bases from V and 0 from J, leaving 9 bases between them. The CDR3 bases are TGTGCCAGCAGCTCCGGACGGGACCAAGAGACCCAGTACTTC. Translated, it gives CASSSGRDQETQYF.

The chain carries TRBV10-2 and TRBJ2-4; TRBD2 agrees at 8 bases. The ends lost 7 bases at V and 5 bases at J; junction bases unmatched: 7. This CDR3 is built from 14 residues. CDR1 and CDR2 from the germline V gene are WSHSY and SAAADI. CDR3 DNA: TGCGCCAGCACTTCAACGGGAGGGGAAAACATTCAGTACTTC. As protein: CASTSTGGENIQYF.

The chain joins TRBV10-3 to TRBJ1-1; D remains ambiguous. The CDR3 is 13 amino acids. Germline V gene data show CDR1 as ENHRY and CDR2 as SYGVKD. The V end lost 5 bases, the J end lost 1 base, and 8 bases lay between the germline ends. The CDR3 spells CAISLMENTEAFF. Here the CDR3 DNA reads TGTGCCATCAGTTTGATGGAGAACACTGAAGCTTTCTTT.

The genes are TRBV5-1 and TRBJ1-2, with a possible D match to TRBD1 (6 bases). Per the germline V gene, CDR1 is SGHRS and CDR2 is YFSETQ. This CDR3 has 17 amino acids. V lost 0 bases and J 0 bases, leaving 15 bases between the germline ends. The DNA of the CDR3 is TGCGCCAGCAGCTTGGGGTCAGGGGTTAAGACTAACTATGGCTACACCTTC. It translates to CASSLGSGVKTNYGYTF.

The chain links TRBV5-6 to TRBJ2-5; D may correspond to TRBD1 or TRBD2 (5 bases each). The CDR3 is 15 residues long. Trimming left V 4 bases short and J 4 bases short, with 17 bases between. Germline V gives CDR1 SGHDT, CDR2 YYEEEE. In DNA form, the CDR3 reads TGTGCCAGCAGCGTGCCAAGAGGGGTCCCAGAGACCCAGTACTTC. It translates to CASSVPRGVPETQYF. Drawing the rest from reference TRBV5-6 and TRBJ2-5, the complete variable domain is DAGVTQSPTHLIKTRGQQVTLRCSPKSGHDTVSWYQQALGQGPQFIFQYYEEEERQRGNFPDRFSGHQFPNYSSELNVNALLLGDSALYLCASSVPRGVPETQYFGPGTRLLVL.

The V and J genes are TRBV2 and TRBJ2-6; D may be TRBD2 (6 bases). V was cut by 6 bases and J by 7 bases, with 10 bases left in between. Germline V gene lookup returns CDR1 SNHLY and CDR2 FYNNEI. This CDR3 contains 13 residues. The CDR3 bases are TGTGCCAGCAGGGAGGGAGATGCCAACGTCCTGACTTTC. It translates to CASREGDANVLTF.

A remark on this clone: Distinct nucleotide sequences in the sample also encode this CDR3. This chain joins TRBV28 and TRBJ1-2, with TRBD1 as a possible D gene (5 bases). Per the germline V gene, CDR1 is MDHEN and CDR2 is SYDVKM. V was shortened by 3 bases and J by 5 bases, with 13 bases between the two germline ends. The CDR3 has 14 residues. CDR3 sequence (DNA): TGTGCCAGCAGTTTGCCAGGCGGGGGATATGGCTACACCTTC. This gives the protein CASSLPGGGYGYTF.

The chain links TRBV28 to TRBJ2-7; possible D gene TRBD2, 6 bases. V gave up 6 bases and J gave up 0 bases, with 15 bases separating them. Germline CDR1 is MDHEN and CDR2 is SYDVKM. The CDR3 sequence is 15 residues long. In DNA, the CDR3 is TGTGCCAGCAGAATGGGACTCCCCTACTCCTACGAGCAGTACTTC. It specifies CASRMGLPYSYEQYF.

This chain links TRBV6-5 with TRBJ1-5, with D hard to call. Per the germline V gene, CDR1 is MNHEY and CDR2 is SVGAGI. The CDR3 runs 13 residues. Trimming took off 5 bases at V and 5 bases at J, with 10 bases between the two ends. The CDR3 nucleotides read TGTGCCAGCAGTCCTGCTTGGGATCAGCCCCAGCATTTT. It translates to CASSPAWDQPQHF.

The chain has TRBV7-2 and TRBJ1-5; TRBD1 agrees at 7 bases. V lost 2 bases and J lost 2; bases outside the gene matches: 3. The CDR3 totals 15 residues. Germline CDR1 and CDR2: SGHTA and FQGNSA. CDR3: CASSLKTGGNQPQHF. CDR3 bases: TGTGCCAGCAGCTTAAAAACAGGGGGCAATCAGCCCCAGCATTTT. The variable domain in full, with the rest retrieved from reference TRBV7-2 and TRBJ1-5, is GAGVSQSPSNKVTEKGKDVELRCDPISGHTALYWYRQSLGQGLEFLIYFQGNSAPDKSGLPSDRFSAERTGGSVSTLTIQRTQQEDSAVYLCASSLKTGGNQPQHFGDGTRLSIL.

The chain uses TRBV19 and TRBJ2-5; 7 nucleotides line up with TRBD2. Trimming cost V 2 bases and J 1 base; bases outside gene matches: 7. This CDR3 has 16 amino acids. The germline gives CDR1 LNHDA, CDR2 SQIVND (reference sequence). CDR3 bases: TGTGCCAGTAGTATATCGGCGGGAGTCCTCCAAGAGACCCAGTACTTC. It codes for CASSISAGVLQETQYF. The full variable domain, its missing parts supplied by reference TRBV19 and TRBJ2-5, is DGGITQSPKYLFRKEGQNVTLSCEQNLNHDAMYWYRQDPGQGLRLIYYSQIVNDFQKGDIAEGYSVSREKKESFPLTVTSAQKNPTAFYLCASSISAGVLQETQYFGPGTRLLVL.

In its sample, this clone was seen once. The V gene is TRBV28, the J gene TRBJ2-7; D is ambiguous. Germline CDR1 reads MDHEN; CDR2 reads SYDVKM. V was shortened by 7 bases and J by 0 bases, with 13 bases between the two germline ends. This CDR3 is built from 14 residues. CDR3 sequence reads: CASINLRRSYEQYF. The CDR3 DNA follows: TGTGCCAGCATCAACCTACGGCGCTCCTACGAGCAGTACTTC. The whole variable domain, remainder taken from reference TRBV28 and TRBJ2-7, is DVKVTQSSRYLVKRTGEKVFLECVQDMDHENMFWYRQDPGLGLRLIYFSYDVKMKEKGDIPEGYSVSREKKERFSLILESASTNQTSMYLCASINLRRSYEQYFGPGTRLTVT.

As regards this clone: This CDR3 is also generated by other DNA sequences in the sample. The rearrangement links TRBV5-1 to TRBJ2-7; perhaps TRBD2 as D (6 bases). The ends were cut back, 5 bases at V and 4 bases at J, with 7 bases in the middle. From germline, CDR1 is SGHRS and CDR2 YFSETQ. This CDR3 has 11 amino acids. The CDR3 region is CASRDYYEQYF. The CDR3 nucleotides read TGCGCCAGCAGGGACTATTACGAGCAGTACTTC.

This chain links TRBV5-1 with TRBJ1-5; TRBD1 might be the D (5 bases). Trimming left V 4 bases short and J 5 bases short, with 16 bases between. Germline V CDR1 and CDR2: SGHRS, YFSETQ. The CDR3 spans 15 residues. The CDR3 DNA reads TGCGCCAGCAGCCCCGCTGGGGGGGACCATCAGCCCCAGCATTTT. As protein: CASSPAGGDHQPQHF.

V gene TRBV29-1 combines with J gene TRBJ1-1; D is uncertain. The CDR3 consists of 13 residues. Looked up from germline, CDR1 is SQVTM and CDR2 is ANQGSEA. V dropped 4 bases and J dropped 1 base, with 10 bases sitting between them. For the CDR3, the DNA is TGCAGCGTTGTCGGCCAGACGAACACTGAAGCTTTCTTT. Residues: CSVVGQTNTEAFF.